The rows below give T cell receptor beta chains drawn from one sample of a study of T cell responses to AZD1222 COVID-19 vaccine. Clones were read by immunoSEQ multiplex PCR, and TCRdb kept only the in-frame ones, dropping some. The table lists about 150,000 clones, roughly 91% of them singletons. The sample was peripheral blood, taken on day 0 of AZD1222 vaccination. These receptors were taken from an adult in good health. CDR3s include the opening cysteine and the closing phenylalanine or tryptophan. A D gene is named only where the DNA matches it firmly. Only part of the rows carry a size: once, few, many, or a class if the clone is expanded.

>-|TRBV7-3|-|TRBJ2-5
TGTGCCAGCAGCTTACAACCTCCCAACCCTGAGGGATGGAGAGAGGAGACCCAGTACTTC
CASSLQPPNPEGWREETQYF
>-|TRBV6-1|-|TRBJ1-2
TGTGCCAGCAGTGAAGGGACGGCTGATGGCTACACCTTC
CASSEGTADGYTF
>-|TRBV6-5|-|TRBJ1-3
TGTGCCAGCAGTTCTACGGTAAAGAGCTCTGGAAACACCATATATTTT
CASSSTVKSSGNTIYF
>-|TRBV27|TRBD1|TRBJ2-1
TGTGCCAGCAGCTGGGACAGGTATTCCCACAATGAGCAGTTCTTC
CASSWDRYSHNEQFF
>-|TRBV3-1/TRBV3-2|-|TRBJ2-7
TGTGCCAGCAGCCAAGGTGGAGGGGGGCCCTACGAGCAGTACTTC
CASSQGGGGPYEQYF
>-|TRBV5-4|-|TRBJ2-2
TGTGCCAGCAGCATTAGGGACAACACCGGGGAGCTGTTTTTT
CASSIRDNTGELFF
>-|TRBV28|-|TRBJ1-1
TGTGCCAGCAGGGGCGCCGACCTTCAGGGATCCACTGAAGCTTTCTTT
CASRGADLQGSTEAFF
>-|TRBV29-1|TRBD1|TRBJ2-2
TGCAGCGTCGAAGATTACAGGGGGCAAAAAACCGGGGAGCTGTTTTTT
CSVEDYRGQKTGELFF
>-|TRBV7-9|TRBD1|TRBJ2-1
TGTGCCAGCAGCTCTGGACAGGTCTACAATGAGCAGTTCTTC
CASSSGQVYNEQFF
>few|TRBV11-2|-|TRBJ2-2
TGTGCCAGCAGCTTCTGGACTCTGACCGGGGAGCTGTTTTTT
CASSFWTLTGELFF
>-|TRBV2|TRBD1|TRBJ2-7
TGTGCCAGCGTACAGGGGGCCTACGAGCAGTACTTC
CASVQGAYEQYF
>-|TRBV6-5|-|TRBJ1-1
TGTGCCAGCAGTTACGGGGGTGTCACTGAAGCTTTCTTT
CASSYGGVTEAFF
>-|TRBV7-2|-|TRBJ1-1
TGTGCCAGCAGCTTAGAAGGCACCAGGACTGAAGCTTTCTTT
CASSLEGTRTEAFF
>-|TRBV27|-|TRBJ1-6
TGTGCCAGCAGTTTACCCCGGCAGTATAATTCACCCCTCCACTTT
CASSLPRQYNSPLHF
>once|TRBV18|-|TRBJ2-5
TGTGCCAGCTCACTGGTGTGGGGTAGCGACCAAGAGACCCAGTACTTC
CASSLVWGSDQETQYF
>-|TRBV29-1|TRBD1|TRBJ2-7
TGCAGCGTCGTCCTCGACAGGGTTATCGACGAGCAGTACTTC
CSVVLDRVIDEQYF
>-|TRBV7-6|-|TRBJ2-5
TGTGCCAGCAGCAAAGGGGGGGACCAAGAGACCCAGTACTTC
CASSKGGDQETQYF
>-|TRBV14|-|TRBJ1-2
TGTGCCAGCAGCCCCCGTGGGGGGGTCTTACACTATGGCTACACCTTC
CASSPRGGVLHYGYTF
>-|TRBV11-2|-|TRBJ1-5
TGTGCCAGCAGCTCTGGCATAAATCAGCCCCAGCATTTT
CASSSGINQPQHF
>-|TRBV7-9|TRBD2|TRBJ2-1
TGTGCCAGCAGCGCAACTAGCGGGAAAAGCTACGGTGAGCAGTTCTTC
CASSATSGKSYGEQFF
>-|TRBV27|TRBD2|TRBJ2-7
TGTGCCAGCAGTTACCTCGGACTAGCGGAGTCCTACGAGCAGTACTTC
CASSYLGLAESYEQYF
>-|TRBV6-5|TRBD1|TRBJ2-7
TGTGCCAGCATGGGGGGCGGGACAGGGTTGTACGAGCAGTACTTC
CASMGGGTGLYEQYF
>-|TRBV6-5|-|TRBJ1-1
TGTGCCAGCAGTTACACTAAGGGGAACACTGAAGCTTTCTTT
CASSYTKGNTEAFF
>-|TRBV2|-|TRBJ2-3
TGTGCCAGCAGTGATGGAGTCGCTAGATTTGCGTATTTT
CASSDGVARFAYF
>once|TRBV6-1|-|TRBJ1-6
TGTGCCAGCAGTGATTCTTGGCGTCTTCGGGATTCACCCCTCCACTTT
CASSDSWRLRDSPLHF
>-|TRBV19|TRBD2|TRBJ2-7
TGTGCCAGTAGTCCGGGACTAGCGGGAGTGAAGGAGCAGTACTTC
CASSPGLAGVKEQYF
>-|TRBV10-3|-|TRBJ1-2
TGTGCCATCAGTGATGGAGGAGTGGGCTACACCTTC
CAISDGGVGYTF
>-|TRBV3-1/TRBV3-2|-|TRBJ2-2
TGTGCCAGCAGCCAAGGGAACACCGGGGAGCTGTTTTTT
CASSQGNTGELFF
>-|TRBV5-1|-|TRBJ2-2
TGCGCCAGCAGCTTGCTTGGCGGAAGGAACACCGGGGAGCTGTTTTTT
CASSLLGGRNTGELFF
>-|TRBV6-1|-|TRBJ1-1
TGTGCCAGCAGTGAAGGGGATAGGAGCGCTGAAGCTTTCTTT
CASSEGDRSAEAFF
>-|TRBV29-1|-|TRBJ1-1
TGCAGCGTTGAGGAGAACACTGAAGCTTTCTTT
CSVEENTEAFF
>-|TRBV19|TRBD1|TRBJ1-1
TGTGCCAGTAGTGCACAGGGGCGAGCCACTGAAGCTTTCTTT
CASSAQGRATEAFF
>-|TRBV9|TRBD1|TRBJ1-4
TGTGCCAGCAGCCCCGAGGGACAGTTTAATGAAAAACTGTTTTTT
CASSPEGQFNEKLFF
>-|TRBV27|-|TRBJ1-1
TGTGCCAGCAACCCCTCGGTGGGACGGTTGAACACTGAAGCTTTCTTT
CASNPSVGRLNTEAFF
>-|TRBV2|TRBD1|TRBJ1-1
TGTGCCAGCAGGGACAGGGGGCTTGAAGCTTTCTTT
CASRDRGLEAFF
>-|TRBV5-1|TRBD2|TRBJ2-5
TGCGCCAGCAGCTCTGATGGGGCGGGGGATGAGACCCAGTACTTC
CASSSDGAGDETQYF
>-|TRBV11-3|TRBD2|TRBJ2-1
TGTGCCAGCAGCTCTGGAAGGGGTGGGACTAGCGGGATCGATGAGCAGTTCTTC
CASSSGRGGTSGIDEQFF
>-|TRBV7-8|-|TRBJ1-1
TGTGCCAGCAGCTTCCTAGTCGGATCGCCCGAGGGGTCTTTCTTT
CASSFLVGSPEGSFF
>-|TRBV5-1|-|TRBJ2-5
TGCGCCAGCAGCGGAGGGGACCTGAAAGAGACCCAGTACTTC
CASSGGDLKETQYF
>-|TRBV29-1|TRBD2|TRBJ2-7
TGCAGCGTAGGCGGGAGGCCCGGGGGTACCTACGAGCAGTACTTC
CSVGGRPGGTYEQYF
>-|TRBV12-5|-|TRBJ1-1
TGTGCTAGTAATGGGGGGAACACTGAAGCTTTCTTT
CASNGGNTEAFF
>-|TRBV12-3/TRBV12-4|-|TRBJ1-1
TGTGCCAGCAGTTTACGGCAGGGTGGGAGCGCTTTCTTT
CASSLRQGGSAFF
>-|TRBV5-1|-|TRBJ1-1
TGCGCCAGCTCCCCCGGGCATGAAGCTTTCTTT
CASSPGHEAFF
>once|TRBV2|-|TRBJ1-2
TGTGCCAGCAGTGAACGGGTCCTTATCGGCGGCTACACCTTC
CASSERVLIGGYTF
>-|TRBV6-5|-|TRBJ1-1
TGTGCCAGCAGTTACTCGTGGACCCCGGCTGAAGCTTTCTTT
CASSYSWTPAEAFF
>-|TRBV7-2|-|TRBJ1-5
TGTGCCAGCAGCTATAGGGGTCAGGGACTGAGTAGCAATCAGCCCCAGCATTTT
CASSYRGQGLSSNQPQHF
>-|TRBV9|TRBD2|TRBJ2-3
TGTGCCAGCACCGGACCCCCGACTAGCGGGGGCACAGATACGCAGTATTTT
CASTGPPTSGGTDTQYF
>-|TRBV29-1|TRBD1|TRBJ1-2
TGCAGCGTTGAAGAGGAGAGACAGGGAGCTTTCTATGGCTACACCTTC
CSVEEERQGAFYGYTF
>-|TRBV5-1|-|TRBJ2-6
TGCGCCAGCAGCTTGGAGGGCTCTGGGGCCAACGTCCTGACTTTC
CASSLEGSGANVLTF
>-|TRBV12-5|-|TRBJ1-3
TGTGCTAGTGGCGGCCGGGGCAGGGTGGCTGGAAACACCATATATTTT
CASGGRGRVAGNTIYF
>-|TRBV4-1|-|TRBJ1-2
TGCGCCAGCAGCCAAGATAGTTCCCTCGCTAACTATGGCTACACCTTC
CASSQDSSLANYGYTF
>few|TRBV5-1|-|TRBJ2-2
TGCGCCAGCAGCTTACAGGGAACCGGGGAGCTGTTTTTT
CASSLQGTGELFF